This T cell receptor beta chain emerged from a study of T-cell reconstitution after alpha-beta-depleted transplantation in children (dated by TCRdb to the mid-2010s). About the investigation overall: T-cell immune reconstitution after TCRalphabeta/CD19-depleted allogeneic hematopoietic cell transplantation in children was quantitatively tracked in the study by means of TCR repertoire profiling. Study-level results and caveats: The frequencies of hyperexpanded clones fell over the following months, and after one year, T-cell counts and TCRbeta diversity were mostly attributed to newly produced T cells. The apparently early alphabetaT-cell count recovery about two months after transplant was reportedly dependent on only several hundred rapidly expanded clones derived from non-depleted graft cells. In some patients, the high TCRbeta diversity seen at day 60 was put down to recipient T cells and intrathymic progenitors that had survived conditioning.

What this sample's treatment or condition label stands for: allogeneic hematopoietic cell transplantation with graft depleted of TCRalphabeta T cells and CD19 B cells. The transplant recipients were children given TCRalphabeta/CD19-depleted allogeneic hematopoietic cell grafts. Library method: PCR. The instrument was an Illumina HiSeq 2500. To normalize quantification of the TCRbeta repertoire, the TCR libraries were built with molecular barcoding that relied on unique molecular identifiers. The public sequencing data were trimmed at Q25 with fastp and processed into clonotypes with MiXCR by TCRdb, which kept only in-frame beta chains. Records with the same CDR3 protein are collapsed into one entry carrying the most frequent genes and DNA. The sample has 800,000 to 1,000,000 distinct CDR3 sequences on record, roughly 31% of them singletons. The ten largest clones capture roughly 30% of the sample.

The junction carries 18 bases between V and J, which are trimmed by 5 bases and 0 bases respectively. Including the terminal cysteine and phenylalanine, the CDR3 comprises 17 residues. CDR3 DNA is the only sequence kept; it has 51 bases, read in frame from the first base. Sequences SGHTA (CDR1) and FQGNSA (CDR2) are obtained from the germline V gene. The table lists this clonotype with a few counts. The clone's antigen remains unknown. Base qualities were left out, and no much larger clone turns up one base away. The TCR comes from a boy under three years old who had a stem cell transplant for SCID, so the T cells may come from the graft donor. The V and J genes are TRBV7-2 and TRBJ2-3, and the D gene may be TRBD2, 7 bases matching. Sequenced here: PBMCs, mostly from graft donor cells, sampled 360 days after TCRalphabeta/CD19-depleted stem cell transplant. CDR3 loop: CASSRPGRGPSTDTQYF. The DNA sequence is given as TGTGCCAGCAGCCGTCCTGGGCGGGGGCCGAGCACAGATACGCAGTATTTT.